This T cell receptor (beta chain) was retrieved from a study of technical replicates of blood from a few donors. The CDR3 spans 15 residues. The V segment lost 0 bases and the J segment 2 bases; nucleotides outside the gene matches: 3. Germline CDR1 is MNHEY and CDR2 is SVGAGI. The assay was immunoSEQ multiplex PCR, and TCRdb's table has in-frame clones only and misses some. This sample has about 69,000 clones, with over 70% found just once. Sample: PBMCs. The rearrangement links TRBV6-5 to TRBJ2-5; 7 bases agree with TRBD2. This sequence originates from a human donor in good health. Some clones in this sample may be carry-over from other donors' samples. The DNA of the CDR3 is TGTGCCAGCAGTTACTCGGGGAGGGTTCAAGAGACCCAGTACTTC. This codes for CASSYSGRVQETQYF.